A selection of T cell receptor beta chains follows, all from one sample in a study of blood T cell repertoires in COVID-19. Sequencing was performed with immunoSEQ multiplex PCR; in TCRdb, only in-frame clones are kept and a portion is missing. The sample has 450,000 to 600,000 clones; around 90% are singletons. Source material: PBMCs or T cells enriched from blood (not recorded which). The receptors shown here come from a young woman who had recovered from COVID-19. CDR3s include the opening cysteine and the closing phenylalanine or tryptophan. Each record gives: J gene, clone size, D gene, V gene, CDR3 protein, CDR3 DNA. A D gene is named only where the DNA matches it firmly. Rows give clone size only sometimes, using once, few, many, or a class for an expanded clone.

TRBJ1-2 - - TRBV7-2 CASSPSPGYGYTF TGTGCCAGCAGCCCCTCCCCCGGCTATGGCTACACCTTC
TRBJ2-2 - TRBD1 TRBV10-3 CAISGQGANTGELFF TGTGCCATCAGTGGACAGGGGGCGAACACCGGGGAGCTGTTTTTT
TRBJ2-3 - TRBD2 TRBV9 CASSVLAGGRGDTQYF TGTGCCAGCAGCGTTCTCGCGGGGGGGCGAGGAGATACGCAGTATTTT
TRBJ1-3 - - TRBV27 CASSLRDSGNTIYF TGTGCCAGCAGTCTCCGGGACTCTGGAAACACCATATATTTT
TRBJ1-5 - - TRBV30 CAWSSGLKGNQPQHF TGTGCCTGGAGTTCGGGGTTGAAGGGCAATCAGCCCCAGCATTTT
TRBJ2-3 - TRBD2 TRBV7-2 CASSSGLAGTDTQYF TGTGCCAGCAGCTCAGGACTAGCGGGCACAGATACGCAGTATTTT
TRBJ1-2 - TRBD1 TRBV5-1 CASSWTGVGYTF TGCGCCAGCAGCTGGACAGGGGTCGGCTACACCTTC
TRBJ1-4 once TRBD1 TRBV12-5 CASGRQGGPNEKLFF TGTGCTAGTGGTCGGCAGGGGGGCCCGAATGAAAAACTGTTTTTT
TRBJ2-6 - TRBD2 TRBV18 CASSPGTGGSGANVLTF TGTGCCAGCTCACCAGGGACGGGGGGCTCTGGGGCCAACGTCCTGACTTTC
TRBJ2-3 - - TRBV13 CASSPLSTGVLDTQYF TGTGCCAGCAGCCCACTCTCCACGGGGGTTCTAGATACGCAGTATTTT
TRBJ1-3 - TRBD1 TRBV12-5 CASGSNTGGVGNTIYF TGTGCTAGTGGATCCAATACAGGGGGGGTAGGAAACACCATATATTTT
TRBJ2-7 once TRBD2 TRBV7-8 CASSQPSGGEGEQYF TGTGCCAGCAGCCAGCCTAGCGGGGGGGAAGGGGAGCAGTACTTC
TRBJ2-7 - TRBD2 TRBV10-3 CAIRTSGGAWYEQYF TGTGCCATCAGGACTAGCGGGGGGGCCTGGTACGAGCAGTACTTC
TRBJ1-6 - TRBD1 TRBV3-1/TRBV3-2 CASSQDIRDRVRSPLHF TGTGCCAGCAGCCAAGATATCCGGGACAGGGTTCGTTCACCCCTCCACTTT
TRBJ1-6 - TRBD1 TRBV5-4 CASSLGQDSPLHF TGTGCCAGCAGCTTAGGACAGGACTCACCCCTCCACTTT
TRBJ1-3 - TRBD1 TRBV2 CASSDLGQARNTIYF TGTGCCAGCAGTGATCTGGGACAGGCTCGAAACACCATATATTTT
TRBJ2-2 - - TRBV4-1 CASSQGSVTGELFF TGCGCCAGCAGCCAAGGCTCGGTCACCGGGGAGCTGTTTTTT
TRBJ2-7 - TRBD2 TRBV7-7 CASSLDSGGAEQYF TGTGCCAGCAGCTTAGATAGCGGGGGGGCCGAGCAGTACTTC
TRBJ2-5 - TRBD2 TRBV5-4 CATQPSGGLQETQYF TGTGCCACCCAGCCCAGCGGGGGCCTCCAAGAGACCCAGTACTTC
TRBJ2-7 - - TRBV6-5 CASSYSPGSLYEQYF TGTGCCAGCAGTTACTCTCCGGGTTCCCTCTACGAGCAGTACTTC
TRBJ2-1 - - TRBV2 CASTLEGATGNEQFF TGTGCCAGCACCCTGGAGGGGGCAACGGGGAATGAGCAGTTCTTC
TRBJ1-1 - - TRBV19 CASSISRDTEAFF TGTGCCAGTAGTATCAGCAGGGACACTGAAGCTTTCTTT
TRBJ1-1 - - TRBV4-2 CASSQDGPGEGEAFF TGTGCCAGCAGCCAAGACGGGCCCGGGGAGGGTGAAGCTTTCTTT
TRBJ1-5 - - TRBV28 CASSFPGGIVSNQPQHF TGTGCCAGCAGCTTCCCCGGGGGGATAGTTAGCAATCAGCCCCAGCATTTT
TRBJ2-3 - TRBD2 TRBV18 CASSPIRSGGPTDTQYF TGTGCCAGCTCACCAATAAGGAGCGGGGGGCCCACAGATACGCAGTATTTT
TRBJ2-5 - - TRBV6-5 CASSYSPAAQETQYF TGTGCCAGCAGTTACTCCCCAGCGGCACAAGAGACCCAGTACTTC
TRBJ2-1 - TRBD2 TRBV12-3/TRBV12-4 CASSGGIYNEQFF TGTGCCAGCTCCGGGGGGATATACAATGAGCAGTTCTTC
TRBJ1-4 - - TRBV6-1 CASSEDAFEKLFF TGTGCCAGCAGTGAAGATGCGTTTGAAAAACTGTTTTTT
TRBJ1-4 - - TRBV5-1 CASRNRAGNEKLFF TGCGCCAGCCGAAACAGGGCTGGTAATGAAAAACTGTTTTTT
TRBJ2-7 - TRBD2 TRBV2 CASSAYRVSGGAREQYF TGTGCCAGCAGTGCCTATAGGGTCAGCGGGGGGGCTCGGGAGCAGTACTTC
TRBJ2-3 once - TRBV5-1 CASRYTDTQYF TGCGCCAGCAGATACACAGATACGCAGTATTTT
TRBJ1-6 - TRBD1 TRBV3-1/TRBV3-2 CASSQGTGNSPLHF TGTGCCAGCAGCCAAGGGACAGGGAATTCACCCCTCCACTTT
TRBJ1-3 - - TRBV5-4 CASSLAGKPSGNTIYF TGTGCCAGCAGCTTGGCGGGAAAACCCTCTGGAAACACCATATATTTT
TRBJ1-1 - - TRBV28 CASSLGGLGDNTEAFF TGTGCCAGCAGTTTAGGGGGACTGGGGGACAACACTGAAGCTTTCTTT